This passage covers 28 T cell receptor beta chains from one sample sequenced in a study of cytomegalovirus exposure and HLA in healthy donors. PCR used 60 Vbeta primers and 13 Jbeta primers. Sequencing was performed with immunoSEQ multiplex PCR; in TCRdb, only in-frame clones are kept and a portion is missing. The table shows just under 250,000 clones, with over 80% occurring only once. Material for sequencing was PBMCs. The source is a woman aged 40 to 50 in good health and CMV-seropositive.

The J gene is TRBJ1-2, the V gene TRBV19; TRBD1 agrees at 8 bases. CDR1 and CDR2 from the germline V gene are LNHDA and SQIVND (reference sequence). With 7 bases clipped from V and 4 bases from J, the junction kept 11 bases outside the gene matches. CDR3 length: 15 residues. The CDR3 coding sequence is TGTGCCAGTACCCCGGACAGGGTTAGTGTCTATGGCTACACCTTC. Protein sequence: CASTPDRVSVYGYTF.

The CDR3 DNA reads as TGTGCCTGGAAACCTGGTCTAACGTCTGGAAACACCATATATTTT. The encoded protein is CAWKPGLTSGNTIYF. The chain is built from TRBV30 and TRBJ1-3, with D unclear. V was cut by 4 bases and J by 1 base, with 14 bases left in between. CDR1 GTSNPN and CDR2 SVGIG come from the germline V gene (reference sequence). The CDR3 runs 15 residues.

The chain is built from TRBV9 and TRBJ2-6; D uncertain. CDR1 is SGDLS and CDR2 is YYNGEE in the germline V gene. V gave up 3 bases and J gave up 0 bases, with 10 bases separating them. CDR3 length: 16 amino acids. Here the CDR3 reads CASSAPFSSGANVLTF. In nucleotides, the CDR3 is TGTGCCAGCAGCGCCCCATTTAGCTCTGGGGCCAACGTCCTGACTTTC.

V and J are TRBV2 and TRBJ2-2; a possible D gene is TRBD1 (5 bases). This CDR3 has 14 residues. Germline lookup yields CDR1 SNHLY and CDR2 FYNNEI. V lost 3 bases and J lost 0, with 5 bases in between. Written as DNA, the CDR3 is TGTGCCAGCAGTGAGGACACGAACACCGGGGAGCTGTTTTTT. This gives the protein CASSEDTNTGELFF.

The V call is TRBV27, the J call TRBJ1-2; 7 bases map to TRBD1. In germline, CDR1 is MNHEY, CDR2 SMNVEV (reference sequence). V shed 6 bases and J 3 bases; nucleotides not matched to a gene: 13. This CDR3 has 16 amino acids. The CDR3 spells CASRLSSQGVDYGYTF. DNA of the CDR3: TGTGCCAGCAGACTCAGCAGCCAGGGGGTAGACTATGGCTACACCTTC.

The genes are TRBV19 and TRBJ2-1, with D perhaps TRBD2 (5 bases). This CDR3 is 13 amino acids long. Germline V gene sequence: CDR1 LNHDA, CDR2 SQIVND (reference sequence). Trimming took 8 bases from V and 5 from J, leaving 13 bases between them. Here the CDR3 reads CASSPAENNEQFF. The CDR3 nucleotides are TGTGCCAGTTCTCCAGCGGAGAACAATGAGCAGTTCTTC.

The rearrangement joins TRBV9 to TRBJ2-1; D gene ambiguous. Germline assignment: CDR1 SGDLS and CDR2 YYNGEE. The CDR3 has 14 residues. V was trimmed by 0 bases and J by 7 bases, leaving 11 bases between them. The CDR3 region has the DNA TGTGCCAGCAGCGTAGTTGGTCAAGCGAATGAGCAGTTCTTC. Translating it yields CASSVVGQANEQFF.

The CDR3 DNA follows: TGCGCCAGCAGCTTGCAGGGGCCGGAGACCCAGTACTTC. Its translation is CASSLQGPETQYF. V is TRBV5-1 and J is TRBJ2-5; the D gene is possibly TRBD1 (6 bases). In germline, CDR1 is SGHRS, CDR2 YFSETQ. The CDR3 contains 13 residues. V dropped 1 base and J dropped 5 bases, with 9 bases sitting between them.

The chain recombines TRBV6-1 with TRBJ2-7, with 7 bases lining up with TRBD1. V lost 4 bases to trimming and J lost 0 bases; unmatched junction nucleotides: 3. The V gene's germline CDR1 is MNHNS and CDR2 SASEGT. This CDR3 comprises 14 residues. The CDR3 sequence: CASSGQGLSYEQYF. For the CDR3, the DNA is TGTGCCAGCAGTGGACAGGGCCTCTCCTACGAGCAGTACTTC.

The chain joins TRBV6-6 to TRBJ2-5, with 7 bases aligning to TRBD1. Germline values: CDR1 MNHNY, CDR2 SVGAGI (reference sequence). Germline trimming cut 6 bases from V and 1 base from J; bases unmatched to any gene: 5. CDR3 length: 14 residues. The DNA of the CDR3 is TGTGCCAGCAGCCGAGGGACAGTCCAAGAGACCCAGTACTTC. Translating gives CASSRGTVQETQYF.

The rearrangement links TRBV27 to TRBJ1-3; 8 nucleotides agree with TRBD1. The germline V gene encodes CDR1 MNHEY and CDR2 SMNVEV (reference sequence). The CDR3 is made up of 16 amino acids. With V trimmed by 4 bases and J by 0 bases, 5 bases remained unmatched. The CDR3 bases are TGTGCCAGCAGTTGGGGAACAGGGGGCTCTGGAAACACCATATATTTT. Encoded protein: CASSWGTGGSGNTIYF.

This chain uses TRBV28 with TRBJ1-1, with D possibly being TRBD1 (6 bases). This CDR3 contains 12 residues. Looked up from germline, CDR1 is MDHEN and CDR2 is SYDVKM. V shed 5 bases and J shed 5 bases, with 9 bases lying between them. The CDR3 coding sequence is TGTGCCAGCAGTCTAGACAGGACTGAAGCTTTCTTT. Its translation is CASSLDRTEAFF.

CDR3 sequence: CASIKTSGTGEQYF. Here the CDR3 DNA reads TGCGCCAGTATAAAGACTAGCGGGACCGGAGAGCAGTACTTC. The chain carries TRBV10-2 and TRBJ2-7; 11 nucleotides match TRBD2. V dropped 9 bases and J dropped 7; count of bases not matched to a gene: 11. The length of the CDR3 is 14 residues. From germline, CDR1 is WSHSY and CDR2 SAAADI.

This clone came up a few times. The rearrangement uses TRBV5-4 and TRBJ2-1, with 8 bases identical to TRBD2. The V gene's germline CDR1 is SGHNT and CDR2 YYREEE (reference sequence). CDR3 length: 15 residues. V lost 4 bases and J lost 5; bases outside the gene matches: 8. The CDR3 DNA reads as TGTGCCAGCAGCCTGACCCAGCGGGAGAACAATGAGCAGTTCTTC. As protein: CASSLTQRENNEQFF.

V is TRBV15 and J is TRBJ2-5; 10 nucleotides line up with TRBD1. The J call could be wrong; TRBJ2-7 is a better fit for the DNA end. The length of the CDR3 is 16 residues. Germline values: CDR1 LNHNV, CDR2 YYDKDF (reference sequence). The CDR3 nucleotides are TGTGCCACCAGCAGAGACCGGGACAGGGGAGAGGGCGAGCAGTACTTC. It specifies CATSRDRDRGEGEQYF.

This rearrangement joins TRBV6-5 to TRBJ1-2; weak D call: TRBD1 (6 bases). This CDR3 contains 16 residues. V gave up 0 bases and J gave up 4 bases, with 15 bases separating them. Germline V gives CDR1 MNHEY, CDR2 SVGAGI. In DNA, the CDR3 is TGTGCCAGCAGTTACTCCGCAGGGGTCGGCATCTATGGCTACACCTTC. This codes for CASSYSAGVGIYGYTF.

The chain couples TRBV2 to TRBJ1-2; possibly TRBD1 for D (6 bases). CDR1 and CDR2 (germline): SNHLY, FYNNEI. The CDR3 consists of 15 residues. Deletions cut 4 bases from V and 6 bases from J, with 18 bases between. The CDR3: CASSATGYNLDGYTF. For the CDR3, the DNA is TGTGCCAGCAGTGCAACAGGGTATAATTTAGATGGCTACACCTTC.

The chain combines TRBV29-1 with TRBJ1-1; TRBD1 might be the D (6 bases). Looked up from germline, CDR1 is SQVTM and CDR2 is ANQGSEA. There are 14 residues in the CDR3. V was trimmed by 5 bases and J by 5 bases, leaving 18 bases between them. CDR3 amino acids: CSVKPRGRATEAFF. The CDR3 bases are TGCAGCGTTAAACCCAGGGGTAGGGCGACTGAAGCTTTCTTT.

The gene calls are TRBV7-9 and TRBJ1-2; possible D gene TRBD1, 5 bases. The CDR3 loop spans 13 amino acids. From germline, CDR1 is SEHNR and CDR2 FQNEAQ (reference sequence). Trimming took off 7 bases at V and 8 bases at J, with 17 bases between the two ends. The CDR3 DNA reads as TGTGCCAGCACCCCCCCGGGCGGGGGGGGCTACACCTTC. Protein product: CASTPPGGGGYTF.

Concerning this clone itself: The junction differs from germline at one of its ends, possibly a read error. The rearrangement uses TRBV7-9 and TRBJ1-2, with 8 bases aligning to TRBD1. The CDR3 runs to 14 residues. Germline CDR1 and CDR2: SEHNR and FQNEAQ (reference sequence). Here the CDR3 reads CSSSLIDRGYGYTF. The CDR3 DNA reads TGTTCCAGCAGCTTAATTGACAGGGGATACGGCTACACCTTC.

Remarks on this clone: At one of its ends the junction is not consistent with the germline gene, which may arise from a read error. The DNA for the CDR3 is TGTGCTAGCAGCTTACAGATCGTCGGGACAGGCCAAGAGACCCAGTACTTC. This codes for CASSLQIVGTGQETQYF. This rearrangement joins TRBV7-7 to TRBJ2-5; 8 bases match TRBD1. The CDR3 has 17 amino acids. From germline, CDR1 is SSHAT and CDR2 FNYEAQ (reference sequence). Combining the CDR3 with reference TRBV7-7 and TRBJ2-5 gives the whole variable domain GAGVSQSPRYKVTKRGQDVTLRCDPISSHATLYWYQQALGQGPEFLTYFNYEAQPDKSGLPSDRFSAERPEGSISTLTIQRTEQRDSAMYRCASSLQIVGTGQETQYFGPGTRLLVL.

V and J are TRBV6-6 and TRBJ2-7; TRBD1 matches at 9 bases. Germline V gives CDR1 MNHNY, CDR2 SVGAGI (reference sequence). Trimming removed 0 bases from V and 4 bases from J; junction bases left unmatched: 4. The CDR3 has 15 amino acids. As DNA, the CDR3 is TGTGCCAGCAGTTACTCGGTGGGACAGGGATACGAGCAGTACTTC. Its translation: CASSYSVGQGYEQYF.

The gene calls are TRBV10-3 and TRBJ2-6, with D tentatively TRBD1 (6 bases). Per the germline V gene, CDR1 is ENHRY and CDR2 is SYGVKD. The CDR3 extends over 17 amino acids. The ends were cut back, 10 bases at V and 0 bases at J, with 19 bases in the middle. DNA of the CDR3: TGTGCCACACTCCGGGACACCTCGTACTCTGGGGCCAACGTCCTGACTTTC. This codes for CATLRDTSYSGANVLTF.

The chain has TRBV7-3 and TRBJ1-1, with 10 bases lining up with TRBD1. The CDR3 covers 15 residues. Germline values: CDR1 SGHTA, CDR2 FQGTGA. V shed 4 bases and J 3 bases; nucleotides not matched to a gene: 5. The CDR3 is CASSSGTGEYTEAFF. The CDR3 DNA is TGTGCCAGCAGCTCCGGGACAGGGGAGTACACTGAAGCTTTCTTT.

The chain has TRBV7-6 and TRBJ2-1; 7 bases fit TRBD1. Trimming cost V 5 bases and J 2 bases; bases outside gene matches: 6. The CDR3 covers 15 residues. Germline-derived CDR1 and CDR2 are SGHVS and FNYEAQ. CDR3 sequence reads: CASSHDRDPYNEQFF. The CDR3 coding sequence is TGTGCCAGCAGCCATGACAGGGACCCCTACAATGAGCAGTTCTTC.

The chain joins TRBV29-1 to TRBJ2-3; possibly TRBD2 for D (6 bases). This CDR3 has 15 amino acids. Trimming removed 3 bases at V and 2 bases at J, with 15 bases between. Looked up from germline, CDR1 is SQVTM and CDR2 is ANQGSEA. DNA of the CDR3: TGCAGCGTTGATCGCGCGGGGACCCTCACAGATACGCAGTATTTT. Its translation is CSVDRAGTLTDTQYF.

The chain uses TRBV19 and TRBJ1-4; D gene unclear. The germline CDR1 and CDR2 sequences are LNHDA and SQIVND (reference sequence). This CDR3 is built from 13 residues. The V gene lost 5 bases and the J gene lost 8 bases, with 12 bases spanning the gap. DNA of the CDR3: TGTGCCAGTAGTTATCCGGGAAGGGAAAAACTGTTTTTT. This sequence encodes CASSYPGREKLFF.

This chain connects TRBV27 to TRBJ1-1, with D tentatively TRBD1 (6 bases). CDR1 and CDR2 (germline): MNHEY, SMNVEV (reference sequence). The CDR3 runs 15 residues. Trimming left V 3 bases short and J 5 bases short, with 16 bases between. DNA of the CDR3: TGTGCCAGCAGTTTTGCGGGGGGCGCGAGGACTGAAGCTTTCTTT. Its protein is CASSFAGGARTEAFF.